A selection of T cell receptor beta chains follows, all from one sample in a study of blood T cell repertoires in COVID-19. Clones were sequenced by immunoSEQ multiplex PCR, and TCRdb holds only the in-frame ones, with some missing. This repertoire shows roughly 280,000 clones, roughly 87% found once; its top ten account for over 2%. The sequenced material came from peripheral blood. The source of these receptors is a woman in her fifties or sixties who had recovered from COVID-19. Both conserved end residues are part of each CDR3. D genes are given only for firm matches. Clone size is given for some rows only: seen once, a few or many times, or a class if the clone is expanded.

cdr3_length | d_call | clone_size | j_call | v_call | cdr3_nt | cdr3_aa
14 | - | few | TRBJ2-7 | TRBV5-1 | TGCGCCAGCAGCTTGATTCCGGACAACTACGAGCAGTACTTC | CASSLIPDNYEQYF
17 | - | - | TRBJ1-2 | TRBV9 | TGTGCCAGCAGCGAGACCCGAACAGGGCTCGATGATTATGGCTACACCTTC | CASSETRTGLDDYGYTF
14 | - | - | TRBJ2-1 | TRBV11-2 | TGTGCCAGCAGCTTAGATCTCCAGGGCAATGAGCAGTTCTTC | CASSLDLQGNEQFF
16 | - | - | TRBJ2-3 | TRBV9 | TGTGCCAGCAGCGTAAAACCGGGGGGCCGCACAGATACGCAGTATTTT | CASSVKPGGRTDTQYF
14 | TRBD1 | - | TRBJ1-2 | TRBV5-1 | TGCGCCAGCAGTCGCGAGGGACAGGGCTATGGCTACACCTTC | CASSREGQGYGYTF
15 | - | - | TRBJ2-7 | TRBV29-1 | TGCAGCGTTGAAGCCCCTGGCAGGGGAGCTGACGAGCAGTACTTC | CSVEAPGRGADEQYF
14 | TRBD1 | few | TRBJ1-2 | TRBV27 | TGTGCCAGCAGTTTTAGTCAGGGGGTAGGGGGCTACACCTTC | CASSFSQGVGGYTF
14 | - | - | TRBJ2-3 | TRBV11-2 | TGTGCCAGCAGCTTTACGACTAGCACAGATACGCAGTATTTT | CASSFTTSTDTQYF
14 | - | - | TRBJ2-1 | TRBV19 | TGTGCCAGTAGTATAGGGAGCTCCTACAATGAGCAGTTCTTC | CASSIGSSYNEQFF
14 | TRBD1 | - | TRBJ1-2 | TRBV7-2 | TGTGCCAGCAGCTTCGGACAGGGACACTATGGCTACACCTTC | CASSFGQGHYGYTF
14 | - | - | TRBJ2-2 | TRBV2 | TGTGCCAGCAGTGACAGGGGCAACACCGGGGAGCTGTTTTTT | CASSDRGNTGELFF
15 | - | - | TRBJ2-7 | TRBV2 | TGTGCCAGCAGTGCTACGGGACAATATATCTACGAGCAGTACTTC | CASSATGQYIYEQYF
17 | TRBD2 | - | TRBJ2-3 | TRBV9 | TGTGCCAGCAGCGTTCAACCGGGACTAGCGGGAGACGATACGCAGTATTTT | CASSVQPGLAGDDTQYF
15 | TRBD1 | - | TRBJ1-5 | TRBV24-1 | TGTGCCACCAGTGATGAGACAGGGGGCTCTCAGCCCCAGCATTTT | CATSDETGGSQPQHF
15 | TRBD2 | - | TRBJ2-1 | TRBV27 | TGTGCCAGCAGTTTAGGGGCGCCTCGCGGGGGTGAGCAGTTCTTC | CASSLGAPRGGEQFF
12 | - | - | TRBJ1-1 | TRBV3-1/TRBV3-2 | TGTGCCAGCAGCCCTCTAGGAGGAGAAGCTTTCTTT | CASSPLGGEAFF
13 | TRBD1 | - | TRBJ1-2 | TRBV6-6 | TGTGCCAGCTCCCTAGACAGGGGGCTTGGCTACACCTTC | CASSLDRGLGYTF
17 | TRBD1 | - | TRBJ1-3 | TRBV19 | TGTGCCAGTAGTATCAGTGGGACAGAATACTCTGGAAACACCATATATTTT | CASSISGTEYSGNTIYF
16 | TRBD2 | few | TRBJ2-7 | TRBV5-1 | TGCGCCAGCAGCGAAGCTCTAGCGGGGAGCTCCTACGAGCAGTACTTC | CASSEALAGSSYEQYF
14 | - | - | TRBJ1-5 | TRBV13 | TGTGCCAGCAGCTTTGGACTGAGCAATCAGCCCCAGCATTTT | CASSFGLSNQPQHF
12 | - | - | TRBJ2-3 | TRBV4-2 | TGTGCCAGCAGCCAGACAGATAATACGCAGTATTTT | CASSQTDNTQYF
17 | - | - | TRBJ2-1 | TRBV11-3 | TGTGCCAGCAGCAACTTCGACAGGTGGAGCTCCTACAATGAGCAGTTCTTC | CASSNFDRWSSYNEQFF
13 | - | - | TRBJ1-1 | TRBV6-5 | TGTGCCAGCAGTTACACCAGAAACACTGAAGCTTTCTTT | CASSYTRNTEAFF
13 | - | - | TRBJ1-6 | TRBV11-3 | TGTGCCAGCAGCTACAGCCCAGGGTCACCCCTCCACTTT | CASSYSPGSPLHF